This T cell receptor beta chain was identified during a study of Graves' ophthalmopathy and Graves' hyperthyroidism. In the study overall: Prior to any treatment, peripheral blood was collected at the time of initial diagnosis. Study-level findings and limits: A model of 13 signatures distinguished ophthalmopathy from stable hyperthyroidism at roughly 86% sensitivity and roughly 81% specificity. Most expanded thyroid clonotypes above 0.001 frequency also appeared in blood.

This clonotype has at least ten counts. The antigen is undetermined. This CDR3 is built from 17 residues. The V segment lost 6 bases and the J segment 4 bases; nucleotides outside the gene matches: 14. CDR1 MNHNS and CDR2 SASEGT come from the germline V gene. TCR beta CDR3 regions were amplified from RNA transcripts. First-round RT-PCR employed HTBI primers, with a second-round multiplex PCR after it. From the multiplex PCR reads, TCRdb called clonotypes with MiXCR, one entry per CDR3 protein. The sample consists of 200,000 to 250,000 distinct CDR3 sequences, approximately 21% of them appearing once. The source is a woman aged 45-59 years with Graves' ophthalmopathy. Specimen: peripheral blood. The V and J genes are TRBV6-1 and TRBJ1-5; 8 bases align to TRBD1. The CDR3, as DNA: TGTGCCAGCAGCTTCCCTCTTGGACAGGGCGGGAATCAGCCCCAGCATTTT. Translation: CASSFPLGQGGNQPQHF.